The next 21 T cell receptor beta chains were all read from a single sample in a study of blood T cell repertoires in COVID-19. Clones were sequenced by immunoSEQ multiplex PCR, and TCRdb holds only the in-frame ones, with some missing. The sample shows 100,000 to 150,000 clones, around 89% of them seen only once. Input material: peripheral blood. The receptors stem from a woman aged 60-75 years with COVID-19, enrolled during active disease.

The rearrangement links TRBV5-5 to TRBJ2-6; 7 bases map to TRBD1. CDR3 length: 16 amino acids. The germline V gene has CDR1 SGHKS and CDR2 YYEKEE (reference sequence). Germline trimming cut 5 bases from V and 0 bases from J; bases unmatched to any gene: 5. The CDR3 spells CASSFTGDSGANVLTF. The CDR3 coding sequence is TGTGCCAGCAGTTTTACAGGGGACTCTGGGGCCAACGTCCTGACTTTC.

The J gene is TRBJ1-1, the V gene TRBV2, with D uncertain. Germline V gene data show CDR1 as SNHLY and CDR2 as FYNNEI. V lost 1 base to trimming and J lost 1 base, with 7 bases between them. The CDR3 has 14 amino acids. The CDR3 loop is CASSEEFGNTEAFF. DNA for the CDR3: TGTGCCAGCAGTGAAGAATTCGGGAACACTGAAGCTTTCTTT.

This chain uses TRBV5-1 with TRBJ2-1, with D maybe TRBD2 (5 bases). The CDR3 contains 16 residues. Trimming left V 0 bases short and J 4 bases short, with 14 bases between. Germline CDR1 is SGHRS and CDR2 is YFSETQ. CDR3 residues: CASSLAFGVGYNEQFF. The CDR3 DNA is TGCGCCAGCAGCTTGGCCTTCGGGGTCGGTTACAATGAGCAGTTCTTC.

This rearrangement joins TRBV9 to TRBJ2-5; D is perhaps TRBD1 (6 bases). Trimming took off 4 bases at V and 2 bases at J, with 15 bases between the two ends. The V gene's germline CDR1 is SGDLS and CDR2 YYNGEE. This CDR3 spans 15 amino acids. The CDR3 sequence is CASSLLDRTQETQYF. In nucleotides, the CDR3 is TGTGCCAGCAGCCTGTTGGACAGAACTCAAGAGACCCAGTACTTC.

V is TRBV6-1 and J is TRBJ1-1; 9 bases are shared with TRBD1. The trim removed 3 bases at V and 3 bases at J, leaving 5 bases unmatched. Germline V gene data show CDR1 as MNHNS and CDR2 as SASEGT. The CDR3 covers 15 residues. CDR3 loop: CASSDRTGAHTEAFF. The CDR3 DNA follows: TGTGCCAGCAGTGATAGGACAGGGGCCCACACTGAAGCTTTCTTT.

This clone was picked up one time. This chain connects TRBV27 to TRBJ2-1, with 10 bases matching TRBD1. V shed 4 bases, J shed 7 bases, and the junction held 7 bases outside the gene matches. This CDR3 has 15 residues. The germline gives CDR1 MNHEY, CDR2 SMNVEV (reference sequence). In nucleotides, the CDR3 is TGTGCCAGCAGTTATAGACAGGGGGCTTGGAATGAGCAGTTCTTC. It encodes CASSYRQGAWNEQFF.

The CDR3 DNA follows: TGCGCCAGCAGCCTCTATACCACTACAGATACGCAGTATTTT. Translating it yields CASSLYTTTDTQYF. V is TRBV5-1 and J is TRBJ2-3; unclear D gene. The CDR3 totals 14 residues. Trimming took off 4 bases at V and 3 bases at J, with 12 bases between the two ends. From germline, CDR1 is SGHRS and CDR2 YFSETQ.

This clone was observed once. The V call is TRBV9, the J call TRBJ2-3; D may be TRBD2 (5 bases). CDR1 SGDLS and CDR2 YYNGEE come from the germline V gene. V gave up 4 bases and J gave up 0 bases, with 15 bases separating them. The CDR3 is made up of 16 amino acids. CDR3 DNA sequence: TGTGCCAGCAGCCTATCCCATGAGGGAAGCACAGATACGCAGTATTTT. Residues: CASSLSHEGSTDTQYF.

The chain's CDR3 is CASTDRGLADTQYF. The DNA of the CDR3 is TGTGCCAGTACTGACAGGGGGTTAGCAGATACGCAGTATTTT. The chain employs TRBV19 and TRBJ2-3, with 9 bases matching TRBD1. Losses at the gene ends were 7 bases for V and 4 bases for J; bases not matched to a gene: 6. Per germline, CDR1 LNHDA and CDR2 SQIVND (reference sequence). The CDR3 totals 14 residues. The full variable domain, with the rest looked up from reference TRBV19 and TRBJ2-3, is DGGITQSPKYLFRKEGQNVTLSCEQNLNHDAMYWYRQDPGQGLRLIYYSQIVNDFQKGDIAEGYSVSREKKESFPLTVTSAQKNPTAFYLCASTDRGLADTQYFGPGTRLTVL.

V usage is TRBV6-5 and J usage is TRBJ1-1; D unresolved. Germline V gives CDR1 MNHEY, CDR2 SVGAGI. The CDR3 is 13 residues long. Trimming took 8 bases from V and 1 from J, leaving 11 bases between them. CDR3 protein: CASSSGTNTEAFF. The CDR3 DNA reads TGTGCCAGCTCGTCAGGAACGAACACTGAAGCTTTCTTT.

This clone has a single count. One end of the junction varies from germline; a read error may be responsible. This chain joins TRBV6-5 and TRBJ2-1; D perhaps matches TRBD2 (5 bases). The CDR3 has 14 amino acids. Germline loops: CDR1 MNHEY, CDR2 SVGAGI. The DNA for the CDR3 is TGTGCCAGCAAGATTCCGGGAAAGAGCGGTTTGTTGCTCTTC. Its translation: CASKIPGKSGLLLF.

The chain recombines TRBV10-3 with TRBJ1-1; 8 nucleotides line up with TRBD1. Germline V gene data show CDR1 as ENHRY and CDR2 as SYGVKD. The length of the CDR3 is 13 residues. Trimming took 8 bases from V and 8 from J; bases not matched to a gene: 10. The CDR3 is CAISLGTGGEAFF. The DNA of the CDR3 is TGTGCCATCTCCCTAGGGACAGGTGGGGAAGCTTTCTTT.

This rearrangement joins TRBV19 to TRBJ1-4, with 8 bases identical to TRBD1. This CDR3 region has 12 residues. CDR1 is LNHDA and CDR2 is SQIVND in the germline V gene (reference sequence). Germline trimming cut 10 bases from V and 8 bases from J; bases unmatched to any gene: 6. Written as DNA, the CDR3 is TGTGCCACCCAGGGGGCAAGAGAAAAACTGTTTTTT. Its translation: CATQGAREKLFF.

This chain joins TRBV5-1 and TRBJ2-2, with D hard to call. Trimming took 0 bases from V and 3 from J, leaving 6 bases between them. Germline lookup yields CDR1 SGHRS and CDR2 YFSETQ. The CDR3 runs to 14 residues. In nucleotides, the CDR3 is TGCGCCAGCAGCTTGGCCGAGGACACCGGGGAGCTGTTTTTT. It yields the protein CASSLAEDTGELFF.

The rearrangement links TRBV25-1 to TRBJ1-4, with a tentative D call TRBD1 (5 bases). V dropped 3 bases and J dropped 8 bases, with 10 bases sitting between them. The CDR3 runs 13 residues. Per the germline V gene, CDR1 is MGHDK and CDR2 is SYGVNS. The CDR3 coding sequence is TGTGCCAGCAGTGAGCCAGGGCGGGAAAAACTGTTTTTT. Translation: CASSEPGREKLFF.

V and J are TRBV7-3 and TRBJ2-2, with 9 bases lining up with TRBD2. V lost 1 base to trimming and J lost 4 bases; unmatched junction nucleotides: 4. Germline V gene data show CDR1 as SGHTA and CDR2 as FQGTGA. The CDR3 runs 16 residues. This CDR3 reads CASSLNSGGSTGELFF. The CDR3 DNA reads TGTGCCAGCAGCTTAAATAGCGGGGGTTCCACCGGGGAGCTGTTTTTT.

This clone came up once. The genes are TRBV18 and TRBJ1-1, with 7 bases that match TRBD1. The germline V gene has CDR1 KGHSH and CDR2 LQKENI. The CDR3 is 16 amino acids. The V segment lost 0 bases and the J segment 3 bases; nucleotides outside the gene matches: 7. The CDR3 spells CASSPPSRGEDTEAFF. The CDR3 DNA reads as TGTGCCAGCTCACCACCCAGCAGGGGGGAGGACACTGAAGCTTTCTTT. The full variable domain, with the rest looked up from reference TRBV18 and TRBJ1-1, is NAGVMQNPRHLVRRRGQEARLRCSPMKGHSHVYWYRQLPEEGLKFMVYLQKENIIDESGMPKERFSAEFPKEGPSILRIQQVVRGDSAAYFCASSPPSRGEDTEAFFGQGTRLTVV.

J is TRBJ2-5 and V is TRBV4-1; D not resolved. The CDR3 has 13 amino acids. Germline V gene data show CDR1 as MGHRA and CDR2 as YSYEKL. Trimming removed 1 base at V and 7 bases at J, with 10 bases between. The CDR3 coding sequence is TGCGCCAGCAGCCAAGCGAGGCGAGGGACCCAGTACTTC. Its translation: CASSQARRGTQYF.

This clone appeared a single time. The CDR3 is CSVNNRGIESFF. The CDR3 DNA follows: TGCAGCGTTAACAACCGGGGTATTGAATCGTTCTTC. The chain is built from TRBV29-1 and TRBJ2-1; TRBD2 is a possible D gene (5 bases). Germline CDR1 is SQVTM and CDR2 is ANQGSEA. The V gene lost 5 bases and the J gene lost 15 bases, with 20 bases spanning the gap. This CDR3 is built from 12 residues.

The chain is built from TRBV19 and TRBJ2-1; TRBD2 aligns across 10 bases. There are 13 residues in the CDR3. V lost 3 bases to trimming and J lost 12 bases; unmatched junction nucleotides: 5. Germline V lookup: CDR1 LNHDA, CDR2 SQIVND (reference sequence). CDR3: CASSIGASGGQFF. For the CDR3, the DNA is TGTGCCAGTAGTATTGGGGCTAGCGGGGGGCAGTTCTTC.

The CDR3 loop reads CASSIRSRGSTEAFF. CDR3 DNA sequence: TGTGCCAGTAGTATACGATCTAGGGGGAGCACTGAAGCTTTCTTT. The genes are TRBV19 and TRBJ1-1, with D tentatively TRBD1 (6 bases). Trimming pared 2 bases from V and 4 bases from J, leaving 14 bases between. Germline CDR1 LNHDA, CDR2 SQIVND (reference sequence). The CDR3 sequence is 15 residues long.